The present T cell receptor beta chain was sequenced within a study of blood T cell repertoires in COVID-19. Across the study: Researchers got acute and convalescent COVID-19 samples from the United States, Italy and Spain. Nucleic acid was either cDNA or gDNA, and it came from T cells, B-cell-depleted T cells, or PBMCs.

Per the study methods: Reference gene primer amplification gave estimated nucleated cell counts. Produced via immunoSEQ multiplex PCR; TCRdb's table is partial and in-frame only. The V and J calls and the clone size are those of that table, but D and trimming were determined from the DNA. The table lists about 300,000 clones, approximately 90% of them singletons. Input material: peripheral blood. This clonotype was obtained from a man in his late teens or twenties with active or convalescent COVID-19.

DNA for the CDR3: TGTGCCAGCTCACTAGCGGCCTCCTACGAGCAGTACTTC. Its protein product is CASSLAASYEQYF. The V and J genes are TRBV19 and TRBJ2-7, with 8 positions matching TRBD2. With 9 bases clipped from V and 0 bases from J, the junction kept 4 bases outside the gene matches. The CDR3 is 13 amino acids. The V gene's germline CDR1 is LNHDA and CDR2 SQIVND (reference sequence).